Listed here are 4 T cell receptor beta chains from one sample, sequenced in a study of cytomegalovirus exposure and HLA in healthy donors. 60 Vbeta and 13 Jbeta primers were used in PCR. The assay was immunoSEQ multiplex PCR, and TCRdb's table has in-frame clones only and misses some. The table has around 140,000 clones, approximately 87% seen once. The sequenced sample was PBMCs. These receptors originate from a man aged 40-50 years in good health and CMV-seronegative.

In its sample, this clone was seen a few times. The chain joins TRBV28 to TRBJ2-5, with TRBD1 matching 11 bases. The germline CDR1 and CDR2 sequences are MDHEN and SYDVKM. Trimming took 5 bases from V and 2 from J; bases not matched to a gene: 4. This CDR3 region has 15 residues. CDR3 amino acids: CASSRDRGTQETQYF. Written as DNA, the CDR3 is TGTGCCAGCAGTAGGGACAGGGGGACACAAGAGACCCAGTACTTC.

CDR3 loop: CAFRQSPWYGYTF. CDR3 DNA sequence: TGTGCCTTCCGACAGTCCCCTTGGTATGGCTACACCTTC. This chain joins TRBV10-3 and TRBJ1-2, with D possibly being TRBD1 (5 bases). This CDR3 has 13 amino acids. Germline CDR1 and CDR2: ENHRY and SYGVKD. The V end lost 11 bases, the J end lost 5 bases, and 18 bases lay between the germline ends.

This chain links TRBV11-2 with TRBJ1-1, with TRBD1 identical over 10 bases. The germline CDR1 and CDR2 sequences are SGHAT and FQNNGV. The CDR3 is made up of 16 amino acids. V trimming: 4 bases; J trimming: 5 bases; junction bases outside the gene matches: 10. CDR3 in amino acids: CASSSGPGTGVTEAFF. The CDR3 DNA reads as TGTGCCAGCAGCTCAGGCCCCGGGACAGGGGTTACTGAAGCTTTCTTT.

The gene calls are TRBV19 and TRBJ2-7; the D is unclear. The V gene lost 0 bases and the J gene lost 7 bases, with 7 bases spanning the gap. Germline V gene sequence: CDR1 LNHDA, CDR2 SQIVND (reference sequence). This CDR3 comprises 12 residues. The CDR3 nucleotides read TGTGCCAGTAGTATAGATCGGGTGGAGCAGTACTTC. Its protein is CASSIDRVEQYF.